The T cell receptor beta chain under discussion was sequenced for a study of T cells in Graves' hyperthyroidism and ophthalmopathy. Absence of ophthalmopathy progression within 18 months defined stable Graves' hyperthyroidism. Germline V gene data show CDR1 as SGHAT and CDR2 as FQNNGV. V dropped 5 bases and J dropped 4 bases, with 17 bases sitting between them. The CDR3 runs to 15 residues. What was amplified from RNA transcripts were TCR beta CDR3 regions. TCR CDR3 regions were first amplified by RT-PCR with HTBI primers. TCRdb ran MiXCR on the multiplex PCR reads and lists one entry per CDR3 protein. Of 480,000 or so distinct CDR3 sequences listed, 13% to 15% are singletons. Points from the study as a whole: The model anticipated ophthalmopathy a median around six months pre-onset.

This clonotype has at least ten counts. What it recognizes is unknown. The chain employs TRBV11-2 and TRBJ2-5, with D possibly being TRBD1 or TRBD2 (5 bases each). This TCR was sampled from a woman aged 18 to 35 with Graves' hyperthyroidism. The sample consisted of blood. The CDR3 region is CASSPPTTRGETQYF. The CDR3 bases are TGTGCCAGCAGCCCCCCCACCACTAGGGGAGAGACCCAGTACTTC.